This is a list of T cell receptor beta chains from one sample in a study of CD8+ T cells in alopecia areata. Generated by immunoSEQ multiplex PCR, the TCRdb table keeps only in-frame clones and is missing some. The top ten hold 0.9% to 1% of the sample, which has under 200,000 clones, less than 70% seen once. The source was CD4+ T cells sorted from blood, collected at week 4, from a patient treated with tofacitinib. These TCRs come from a human donor with alopecia areata. Both conserved end residues are part of each CDR3. D genes are given only for firm matches. For some rows the clone size is stated as once, few or many, or as a class when expanded; others skip it.

abundance | j_gene | v_gene | d_gene | CDR3aa | CDR3nt
NA | TRBJ2-7 | TRBV30 | NA | CAWDRPLSYEQYF | TGTGCCTGGGACAGACCACTTTCCTACGAGCAGTACTTC
NA | TRBJ2-7 | TRBV29-1 | TRBD1 | CSGGTGDSEQYF | TGCAGCGGAGGGACAGGGGACAGCGAGCAGTACTTC
NA | TRBJ2-5 | TRBV9 | TRBD2 | CASSVGGGGETQYF | TGTGCCAGCAGCGTCGGCGGGGGTGGAGAGACCCAGTACTTC
NA | TRBJ2-1 | TRBV5-6 | NA | CASRDQGYNEQFF | TGTGCCAGCAGGGATCAGGGGTACAATGAGCAGTTCTTC
NA | TRBJ1-5 | TRBV30 | NA | CAWAMSNQPQHF | TGTGCCTGGGCGATGAGCAATCAGCCCCAGCATTTT
NA | TRBJ2-1 | TRBV30 | TRBD2 | CAWSHSGGYNEQFF | TGTGCCTGGAGCCATAGCGGGGGTTACAATGAGCAGTTCTTC
NA | TRBJ2-1 | TRBV14 | NA | CASSQGGSSYNEQFF | TGTGCCAGCAGCCAAGGCGGAAGCTCCTACAATGAGCAGTTCTTC
NA | TRBJ2-5 | TRBV29-1 | TRBD1 | CSTTGASQETQYF | TGCAGCACAACAGGGGCGTCCCAAGAGACCCAGTACTTC
NA | TRBJ1-2 | TRBV9 | NA | CASSVGLRGYTF | TGTGCCAGCAGCGTAGGGCTTCGGGGCTACACCTTC
NA | TRBJ2-5 | TRBV30 | NA | CAWSIKGTETQYF | TGTGCCTGGAGTATCAAGGGTACGGAGACCCAGTACTTC
NA | TRBJ1-2 | TRBV5-4 | NA | CASSPSGTSYGYTF | TGTGCCAGCAGCCCGTCCGGGACAAGCTATGGCTACACCTTC
few | TRBJ2-4 | TRBV10-3 | NA | CAISEAEGIQYF | TGTGCCATCTCGGAGGCTGAGGGCATTCAGTACTTC
few | TRBJ2-3 | TRBV2 | NA | CASRQGGGVDTQYF | TGTGCCAGCAGGCAGGGAGGGGGCGTTGATACGCAGTATTTT
NA | TRBJ2-1 | TRBV2 | NA | CASSESGFGNEQFF | TGTGCCAGCAGTGAATCAGGGTTCGGCAATGAGCAGTTCTTC
NA | TRBJ1-2 | TRBV30 | TRBD1 | CAWGRGTGVFYTF | TGTGCCTGGGGACGGGGGACAGGGGTTTTCTACACCTTC
few | TRBJ2-1 | TRBV7-8 | NA | CASSARRGRNEQFF | TGTGCCAGCAGCGCTCGAAGGGGGAGGAATGAGCAGTTCTTC
NA | TRBJ2-7 | TRBV7-9 | TRBD1 | CASSPRMDRFEQYF | TGTGCCAGCAGCCCCCGTATGGACAGGTTCGAGCAGTACTTC
NA | TRBJ2-1 | TRBV7-9 | NA | CASSHRDWSNEQFF | TGTGCCAGCAGTCACCGGGACTGGTCCAATGAGCAGTTCTTC
NA | TRBJ2-2 | TRBV29-1 | NA | CSVSSGPGELFF | TGCAGCGTATCCTCCGGTCCCGGGGAGCTGTTTTTT
few | TRBJ2-3 | TRBV29-1 | NA | CSVGDGVVDTDTQYF | TGCAGCGTTGGGGATGGGGTAGTGGACACAGATACGCAGTATTTT
NA | TRBJ1-1 | TRBV30 | NA | CAWSVLSEIEAFF | TGTGCCTGGAGTGTTCTTTCCGAGATTGAAGCTTTCTTT
NA | TRBJ1-2 | TRBV10-3 | TRBD1 | CAISPGTGPYGYTF | TGTGCCATCAGCCCCGGGACAGGACCCTATGGCTACACCTTC
few | TRBJ1-2 | TRBV10-1 | NA | CASSESAGVGYTF | TGCGCCAGCAGTGAGTCGGCAGGGGTCGGCTACACCTTC
NA | TRBJ1-1 | TRBV27 | NA | CASSFRQGLSTEAFF | TGTGCCAGCAGTTTTCGGCAGGGGTTGAGCACTGAAGCTTTCTTT
NA | TRBJ2-6 | TRBV27 | NA | CASSLRSDKGVLTF | TGTGCCAGCAGTTTACGGTCCGACAAGGGCGTCCTGACTTTC
NA | TRBJ2-5 | TRBV2 | NA | CARGPTQETQYF | TGTGCCAGAGGACCTACCCAAGAGACCCAGTACTTC
NA | TRBJ2-3 | TRBV29-1 | NA | CSVDHRSTDTQYF | TGCAGCGTTGATCACAGGAGCACAGATACGCAGTATTTT
NA | TRBJ1-3 | TRBV30 | NA | CAWRESGNTIYF | TGTGCCTGGAGGGAATCTGGAAACACCATATATTTT
NA | TRBJ1-6 | TRBV15 | TRBD1 | CATSGGQGDNSPLHF | TGTGCCACCAGCGGAGGACAGGGTGATAATTCACCCCTCCACTTT
NA | TRBJ2-7 | TRBV18 | TRBD2 | CASSRSGGLYEQYF | TGTGCCAGCTCCAGGAGCGGGGGGTTGTACGAGCAGTACTTC
NA | TRBJ2-5 | TRBV2 | TRBD2 | CASRADGASGEETQYF | TGTGCCAGCAGAGCGGATGGGGCTAGCGGGGAAGAGACCCAGTACTTC
once | TRBJ1-2 | TRBV9 | NA | CASSVAGADYGYTF | TGTGCCAGCAGCGTAGCTGGGGCTGACTATGGCTACACCTTC
NA | TRBJ2-3 | TRBV13 | NA | CASSTLALVDTQYF | TGTGCCAGCAGCACACTAGCTCTGGTAGATACGCAGTATTTT
NA | TRBJ2-3 | TRBV5-1 | NA | CASGSTAPTDTQYF | TGCGCCAGCGGATCGACAGCCCCCACAGATACGCAGTATTTT
NA | TRBJ2-1 | TRBV2 | NA | CASSERSGGNEQFF | TGTGCCAGCAGTGAACGGTCAGGCGGGAATGAGCAGTTCTTC
NA | TRBJ1-6 | TRBV30 | NA | CAWSVGGFWPNSPLHF | TGTGCCTGGAGTGTAGGGGGGTTCTGGCCGAATTCACCCCTCCACTTT
few | TRBJ1-1 | TRBV29-1 | NA | CSVWGGNTEAFF | TGCAGCGTCTGGGGAGGGAACACTGAAGCTTTCTTT
NA | TRBJ1-5 | TRBV20-1 | NA | CSAGQPQHF | TGCAGTGCTGGGCAGCCCCAGCATTTT
few | TRBJ2-1 | TRBV15 | NA | CATSRDIRSYNEQFF | TGTGCCACCAGCAGAGATATACGGAGTTACAATGAGCAGTTCTTC
NA | TRBJ1-2 | TRBV7-2 | NA | CASTRQNYGYTF | TGTGCCAGCACCAGACAGAACTATGGCTACACCTTC
NA | TRBJ2-5 | TRBV2 | TRBD1 | CASSENRGSSETQYF | TGTGCCAGCAGTGAAAACAGGGGTTCGTCAGAGACCCAGTACTTC
few | TRBJ1-2 | TRBV30 | NA | CAWAGAYGYTF | TGTGCCTGGGCCGGGGCCTATGGCTACACCTTC
few | TRBJ2-2 | TRBV7-3 | NA | CASSLARTGELFF | TGTGCCAGCAGCTTAGCGAGAACCGGGGAGCTGTTTTTT
NA | TRBJ2-1 | TRBV27 | TRBD2 | CAIREPGGSYNEQFF | TGTGCCATCCGAGAACCGGGGGGGTCCTACAATGAGCAGTTCTTC
NA | TRBJ1-1 | TRBV29-1 | NA | CSVELSDTEAFF | TGCAGCGTTGAGCTAAGCGACACTGAAGCTTTCTTT
NA | TRBJ1-4 | TRBV30 | NA | CAWRTRNEKLFF | TGTGCCTGGAGGACGAGAAATGAAAAACTGTTTTTT
once | TRBJ2-1 | TRBV27 | TRBD1 | CASRRTGFLEQFF | TGTGCCAGCAGGAGGACAGGTTTTCTCGAGCAGTTCTTC
NA | TRBJ2-1 | TRBV29-1 | NA | CSGLRMNEQFF | TGCAGCGGGCTCAGGATGAATGAGCAGTTCTTC
NA | TRBJ2-3 | TRBV7-2 | NA | CASSFQARADTQYF | TGTGCCAGCAGCTTTCAAGCACGGGCAGATACGCAGTATTTT
NA | TRBJ1-5 | TRBV29-1 | NA | CSVVDRGGQPQHF | TGCAGCGTTGTGGACCGGGGGGGTCAGCCCCAGCATTTT